These 7 T cell receptor beta chains were all obtained from the same sample, sequenced in a study of T cell responses to AZD1222 COVID-19 vaccine (dated by TCRdb to the early 2020s). Receptor libraries were prepared by the immunoSEQ multiplex PCR assay. Here the immuneACCESS table is served through TCRdb, limited to in-frame sequences with V and J called. Missing clones are a known gap in these copies; in checked studies unresolved V genes cover under half, and the rest lacks a known reason. The sample records roughly 170,000 clones, 87% of which are singletons. The ten largest clones take up approximately 2.5% of the sample. The sample's time point label is to be understood as: baseline before first vaccination. The sample consisted of peripheral blood, taken on day 0 of AZD1222 vaccination. The receptors were gathered from an adult in good health.

The chain employs TRBV7-9 and TRBJ1-1; 11 nucleotides align to TRBD1. V was clipped by 4 bases and J by 4 bases; unmatched bases: 2. This CDR3 is built from 14 residues. Germline V lookup: CDR1 SEHNR, CDR2 FQNEAQ (reference sequence). The CDR3 region is CASSWDRGVTEAFF. CDR3 bases: TGTGCCAGCAGCTGGGACAGGGGGGTCACTGAAGCTTTCTTT.

The rearrangement joins TRBV5-5 to TRBJ1-1, with 9 bases matching TRBD1. The ends lost 10 bases at V and 0 bases at J; junction bases unmatched: 4. Germline loops: CDR1 SGHKS, CDR2 YYEKEE (reference sequence). The CDR3 extends over 13 amino acids. DNA of the CDR3: TGTGCCGGACAGGGGAGCATGAACACTGAAGCTTTCTTT. Translated, it gives CAGQGSMNTEAFF.

This clone was seen a handful of times. The chain employs TRBV2 and TRBJ1-1; 9 nucleotides agree with TRBD1. Trimming cost V 5 bases and J 4 bases; bases outside gene matches: 5. Germline V gene lookup returns CDR1 SNHLY and CDR2 FYNNEI. The CDR3 length is 14 residues. Here the CDR3 DNA reads TGTGCCAGCAGTCGGACAGGGGCCAGCACTGAAGCTTTCTTT. Amino acids: CASSRTGASTEAFF.

V gene TRBV5-1 combines with J gene TRBJ1-2, with 8 bases matching TRBD1. This CDR3 is built from 14 residues. Germline V gene data show CDR1 as SGHRS and CDR2 as YFSETQ. Unmatched junction bases numbered 6, after V lost 2 bases and J lost 6 bases. The CDR3 is CASSFGQGWDGYTF. The CDR3 nucleotides read TGCGCCAGCAGCTTCGGACAGGGTTGGGATGGCTACACCTTC.

The rearrangement uses TRBV27 and TRBJ2-3; D gene ambiguous. The germline CDR1 and CDR2 sequences are MNHEY and SMNVEV (reference sequence). V shed 0 bases and J shed 3 bases, with 10 bases lying between them. This CDR3 has 15 residues. CDR3 DNA sequence: TGTGCCAGCAGTTTATCAAGGCCCTGGACAGATACGCAGTATTTT. This translates into CASSLSRPWTDTQYF.

The V and J genes are TRBV9 and TRBJ2-2; no firm D call. V lost 1 base, J lost 1 base, and 5 bases lay in between. This CDR3 region has 14 residues. In germline, CDR1 is SGDLS, CDR2 YYNGEE. For the CDR3, the DNA is TGTGCCAGCAGCGTACAGTTGAACACCGGGGAGCTGTTTTTT. Protein: CASSVQLNTGELFF.

This clone was recorded only once. The chain combines TRBV6-4 with TRBJ2-1; D unclear. Germline assignment: CDR1 MRHNA and CDR2 SNTAGT. V shed 3 bases and J shed 9 bases, with 9 bases lying between them. This CDR3 is 12 amino acids long. CDR3: CASSDRGGEQFF. The CDR3 DNA reads TGTGCCAGCAGTGATCGTGGCGGTGAGCAGTTCTTC.